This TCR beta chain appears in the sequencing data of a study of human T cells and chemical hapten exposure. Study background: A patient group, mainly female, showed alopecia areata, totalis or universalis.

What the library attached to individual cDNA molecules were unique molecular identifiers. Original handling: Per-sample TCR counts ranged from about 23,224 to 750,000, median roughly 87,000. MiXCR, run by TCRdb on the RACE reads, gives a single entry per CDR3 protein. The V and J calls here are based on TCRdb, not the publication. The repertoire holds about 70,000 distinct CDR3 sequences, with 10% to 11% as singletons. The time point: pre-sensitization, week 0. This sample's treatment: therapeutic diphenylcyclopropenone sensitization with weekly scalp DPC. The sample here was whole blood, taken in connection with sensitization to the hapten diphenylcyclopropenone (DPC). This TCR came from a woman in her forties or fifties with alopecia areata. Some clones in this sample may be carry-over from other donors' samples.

The CDR3 loop reads CASSLVLGSQETQYF. CDR3 nucleotide sequence: TGTGCCAGCAGCTTAGTCTTGGGATCACAAGAGACCCAGTACTTC. The gene calls are TRBV7-9 and TRBJ2-5; D uncertain. The germline V gene encodes CDR1 SEHNR and CDR2 FQNEAQ (reference sequence). V was shortened by 1 base and J by 2 bases, with 11 bases between the two germline ends. The CDR3 totals 15 residues.